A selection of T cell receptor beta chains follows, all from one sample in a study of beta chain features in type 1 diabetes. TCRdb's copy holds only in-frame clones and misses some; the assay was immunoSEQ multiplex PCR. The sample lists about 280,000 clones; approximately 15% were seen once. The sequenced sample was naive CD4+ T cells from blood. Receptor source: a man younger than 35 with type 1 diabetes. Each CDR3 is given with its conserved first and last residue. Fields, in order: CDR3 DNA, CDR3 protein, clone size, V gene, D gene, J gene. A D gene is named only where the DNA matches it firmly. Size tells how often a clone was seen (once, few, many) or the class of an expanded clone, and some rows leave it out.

TGTGCCAGCGCCGGGGCGGGGGATGGAGAGCAGTTCTTC,CASAGAGDGEQFF,NA,TRBV18,TRBD2,TRBJ2-1
TGTGCCAGCAGATTGACAGGGGGGTACACTGAAGCTTTCTTT,CASRLTGGYTEAFF,NA,TRBV6-5,TRBD1,TRBJ1-1
TGTGCCAGCAGCTCGGCCAAGGGGATCTATGGCTACACCTTC,CASSSAKGIYGYTF,NA,TRBV7-9,NA,TRBJ1-2
TGTGCCACCAGCAGAGCCAGGAGGATAGACAGGGGCTATGGCTACACCTTC,CATSRARRIDRGYGYTF,few,TRBV15,TRBD1,TRBJ1-2
TGTGCCAGCAGTGTGGTCGGGAGCTCCTACGAGCAGTACTTC,CASSVVGSSYEQYF,NA,TRBV5-4,NA,TRBJ2-7
TGTGCCAGCCAAGGGACTAGCGGGAGGTCCTGGTACAATGAGCAGTTCTTC,CASQGTSGRSWYNEQFF,NA,TRBV19,TRBD2,TRBJ2-1
TGCAGCGTCTTTTATCCCTTGGGTTCCCGGGGGGCTTTCTTT,CSVFYPLGSRGAFF,few,TRBV29-1,NA,TRBJ1-1
TGTGCCAGCAGCCAAGCCTTCCAAGAGACCCAGTACTTC,CASSQAFQETQYF,NA,TRBV14,NA,TRBJ2-5
TGTGCCAGCAGCTTAGGGACAGGGGTCTATGGCTACACCTTC,CASSLGTGVYGYTF,few,TRBV5-6,TRBD1,TRBJ1-2
TGTGCCAGCAGCCCGGGACAGGGAGGGAATGAGCAGTTCTTC,CASSPGQGGNEQFF,NA,TRBV6-6,TRBD1,TRBJ2-1
TGTGCCAGTAGTACCGACTCAAATAGGGATACGCAGTATTTT,CASSTDSNRDTQYF,once,TRBV19,NA,TRBJ2-3
TGTGCCAGCAGTTACTCCGGCAGGGCAAGGGGAGAGACCCAGTACTTC,CASSYSGRARGETQYF,few,TRBV6-5,NA,TRBJ2-5
TGCGCCAGCAGCCAAGAAACAGGGATGGGAGGAAACACCATATATTTT,CASSQETGMGGNTIYF,NA,TRBV4-3,NA,TRBJ1-3
TGTGCCAGCAGGGTTACGGGTAGGTCCTACAATGAGCAGTTCTTC,CASRVTGRSYNEQFF,NA,TRBV7-2,NA,TRBJ2-1
TGTGCCAGCTCAGAAGGACAGGGGAGAATCACTGAAGCTTTCTTT,CASSEGQGRITEAFF,NA,TRBV18,TRBD1,TRBJ1-1
TGTGCCGGACGAGTGGCGGGGACAGGAAGAGACGAGCAGTACTTC,CAGRVAGTGRDEQYF,NA,TRBV6-1,TRBD1,TRBJ2-7
TGTGCCAGCTCAGTCGAAGCGGGTTCACCCCTCCACTTT,CASSVEAGSPLHF,NA,TRBV6-5,NA,TRBJ1-6